One sample yielded the 27 T cell receptor beta chains listed below, sequenced in a study of T cell repertoires in cytomegalovirus infection. Using its own MiXCR run on the reads, TCRdb lists one record per CDR3 protein. The table lists roughly 120,000 distinct CDR3 sequences, over 9% of them singletons. These receptors lack a known antigen. Input material: PBMCs, sequenced either directly or after in vitro stimulation (not recorded which). All receptors come from a human donor in good health (CMV status not recorded). Some clones in this sample may be carry-over from other donors' samples.

This clonotype was observed many times. This chain uses TRBV7-3 with TRBJ1-2; D gene ambiguous. V was trimmed by 5 bases and J by 0 bases, leaving 13 bases between them. The length of the CDR3 is 15 residues. CDR1 is SGHTA and CDR2 is FQGTGA in the germline V gene. The DNA for the CDR3 is TGTGCCAGCAGCCTCGGGCCAGACTCTAACTATGGCTACACCTTC. It encodes CASSLGPDSNYGYTF.

The rearrangement uses TRBV3-1 and TRBJ1-6; D call uncertain. CDR1 and CDR2 (germline): LGHDT, YNNKEL (reference sequence). The CDR3 loop spans 13 amino acids. V was trimmed by 1 base and J by 14 bases, leaving 12 bases between them. CDR3 protein: CASSQGEGFTLHF. The CDR3 nucleotides read TGTGCCAGCAGCCAAGGGGAGGGTTTCACCCTCCACTTT.

V usage is TRBV9 and J usage is TRBJ1-4, with D perhaps matching TRBD1 (5 bases). With 0 bases removed from V and 7 bases from J, the gap between germline ends came to 13 bases. Germline V gene data show CDR1 as SGDLS and CDR2 as YYNGEE. The CDR3 has 15 residues. The CDR3 DNA follows: TGTGCCAGCAGCGTAGGGGCAGGGAAGGCTGAAAAACTGTTTTTT. Its translation is CASSVGAGKAEKLFF. Full variable domain (missing parts from reference TRBV9 and TRBJ1-4): DSGVTQTPKHLITATGQRVTLRCSPRSGDLSVYWYQQSLDQGLQFLIQYYNGEERAKGNILERFSAQQFPDLHSELNLSSLELGDSALYFCASSVGAGKAEKLFFGSGTQLSVL.

This clonotype was found many times. The chain employs TRBV7-9 and TRBJ1-6; the match to TRBD1 covers 7 bases. This CDR3 is built from 15 residues. V was pared by 1 base and J by 6 bases, with 3 bases of the junction left unmatched. Germline V CDR1 and CDR2: SEHNR, FQNEAQ (reference sequence). The CDR3 spells CASSLGGQRNSPLHF. CDR3 coding DNA: TGTGCCAGCAGCTTAGGGGGACAGCGTAATTCACCCCTCCACTTT.

This rearrangement joins TRBV12-3 or TRBV12-4 to TRBJ1-2; D is ambiguous. This CDR3 region has 11 residues. Trimming shortened V by 3 bases and J by 8 bases, and 7 bases separated the two germline ends. CDR3 protein: CASSFSAGYTF. DNA for the CDR3: TGTGCCAGCAGTTTTAGCGCAGGCTACACCTTC.

At least ten counts were recorded for this clonotype. The chain uses TRBV4-3 and TRBJ2-7, with 10 bases fitting TRBD1. The trim removed 4 bases at V and 3 bases at J, leaving 3 bases unmatched. Per the germline V gene, CDR1 is LGHNA and CDR2 is YSLEER. This CDR3 contains 14 residues. The CDR3, as DNA: TGCGCCAGCAGCCCCGGGGACAGGGGCTACGAGCAGTACGTC. Translated: CASSPGDRGYEQYV.

This clonotype showed up many times. The gene calls are TRBV28 and TRBJ1-1, with D maybe TRBD1 (5 bases). Germline loops: CDR1 MDHEN, CDR2 SYDVKM. CDR3 length equals 18 residues. V was trimmed by 0 bases and J by 0 bases, leaving 17 bases between them. CDR3 coding DNA: TGTGCCAGCAGTTTATGGGGTCTACGGGACCAAATGAACACTGAAGCTTTCTTT. It yields the protein CASSLWGLRDQMNTEAFF.

This clonotype was counted ten times or more. This chain links TRBV7-2 with TRBJ2-5; 7 bases fit TRBD2. The CDR3 totals 16 residues. From germline, CDR1 is SGHTA and CDR2 FQGNSA. The V and J ends lost 2 bases and 4 bases, in that order; junction bases with no gene match: 10. CDR3 bases: TGTGCCAGCAGCTTAAATGGCGGGAGTGTGTCAGAGACCCAGTACTTC. Protein sequence: CASSLNGGSVSETQYF.

The table lists this clonotype with a few counts. The gene calls are TRBV4-3 and TRBJ2-3; the match to TRBD2 covers 10 bases. After removal of 0 bases from V and 2 bases from J, the junction contained 5 bases not matched to a gene. Germline loops: CDR1 LGHNA, CDR2 YSLEER. The length of the CDR3 is 17 residues. CDR3 nucleotide sequence: TGCGCCAGCAGCCAAGATCCACTAGCGGGATTCACAGATACGCAGTATTTT. Its translation: CASSQDPLAGFTDTQYF.

CDR3 in amino acids: CAISEVDRERGTDTQYF. DNA for the CDR3: TGTGCCATCAGTGAGGTGGACAGGGAACGGGGCACAGATACGCAGTATTTT. The chain couples TRBV10-3 to TRBJ2-3; 8 positions agree with TRBD1. The junction had 8 bases not matched to a gene; V was cut back by 2 bases and J by 1 base. The V gene's germline CDR1 is ENHRY and CDR2 SYGVKD. The CDR3 is made up of 17 amino acids.

This clonotype was seen ten or more times. The chain carries TRBV10-3 and TRBJ2-3; 11 bases are shared with TRBD2. Germline trimming cut 6 bases from V and 5 bases from J; bases unmatched to any gene: 7. Germline CDR1 reads ENHRY; CDR2 reads SYGVKD. The CDR3 has 15 residues. This CDR3 reads CAIRGTSGAQDTQYF. For the CDR3, the DNA is TGTGCCATCAGGGGGACTAGCGGTGCCCAAGATACGCAGTATTTT.

This chain links TRBV12-3 or TRBV12-4 with TRBJ2-3, with TRBD2 matching 8 bases. The trim removed 6 bases at V and 4 bases at J, leaving 12 bases unmatched. This CDR3 spans 16 amino acids. Here the CDR3 reads CASRVAGSGRADTQYF. In nucleotides, the CDR3 is TGTGCCAGCAGAGTAGCGGGATCGGGCCGTGCAGATACGCAGTATTTT.

This clonotype was detected only a few times. In DNA, the CDR3 is TGCAGTGCCAACTCCGGGACTTCTTCCTACGAGCAGTACTTC. Protein sequence: CSANSGTSSYEQYF. This chain joins TRBV20-1 and TRBJ2-7; the D gene is possibly TRBD2 (6 bases). Germline V gene lookup returns CDR1 DFQATT and CDR2 SNEGSKA (reference sequence). The CDR3 is made up of 14 amino acids. Trimming removed 6 bases from V and 1 base from J, with 16 bases in between.

This clonotype occurred many times. The rearrangement uses TRBV7-9 and TRBJ1-1; the D gene is possibly TRBD1 (5 bases). Germline CDR1 and CDR2: SEHNR and FQNEAQ (reference sequence). The length of the CDR3 is 14 residues. The V and J ends lost 3 bases and 4 bases respectively, with 12 bases between them. The CDR3 is CASSFRGAGTEAFF. DNA for the CDR3: TGTGCCAGCAGCTTTCGTGGGGCGGGCACTGAAGCTTTCTTT.

The chain recombines TRBV7-6 with TRBJ2-1; 11 bases line up with TRBD2. With 5 bases clipped from V and 7 bases from J, the junction kept 7 bases outside the gene matches. Per the germline V gene, CDR1 is SGHVS and CDR2 is FNYEAQ. The CDR3 covers 15 residues. CDR3 sequence: CASSSSGRAINEQFF. CDR3 nucleotides: TGTGCCAGCAGCAGTAGCGGGAGGGCCATTAATGAGCAGTTCTTC.

This clonotype has a count of ten or more. This sequence joins TRBV7-2 and TRBJ2-1, with D perhaps TRBD2 (5 bases). Germline V gene data show CDR1 as SGHTA and CDR2 as FQGNSA. The CDR3 has 13 residues. V shed 8 bases and J shed 6 bases, with 14 bases lying between them. As DNA, the CDR3 is TGTGCCAGCCGCGGGCAGACCGTCAATGAGCAGTTCTTC. Translated: CASRGQTVNEQFF.

The J gene is TRBJ2-7, the V gene TRBV20-1, with 9 bases that match TRBD1. This CDR3 has 14 amino acids. The V segment lost 3 bases and the J segment 3 bases; nucleotides outside the gene matches: 6. From germline, CDR1 is DFQATT and CDR2 SNEGSKA (reference sequence). CDR3 in DNA: TGCAGTGCTAGTGAGGGGACAGGGTTCTACGAGCAGTACTTC. This encodes CSASEGTGFYEQYF.

This clonotype was detected ten times or more. The chain employs TRBV7-2 and TRBJ2-2; a possible D gene is TRBD2 (6 bases). This CDR3 contains 15 residues. Between the trimmed V and J ends, which lost 3 bases and 1 base, there was a span of 9 bases. Germline-derived CDR1 and CDR2 are SGHTA and FQGNSA. DNA of the CDR3: TGTGCCAGCAGCTTGGTTAGCGGGAACACCGGGGAGCTGTTTTTT. Translation gives CASSLVSGNTGELFF.

This clonotype was detected many times. The CDR3 carries no conserved terminal phenylalanine or tryptophan, so it likely arises from a read error. The DNA is omitted, as the CDR3 cannot be located on it reliably, and the CDR3 follows TCRdb's listing. The V call is TRBV4-1, the J call TRBJ2-1. The germline CDR1 and CDR2 sequences are MGHRA and YSYEKL. The CDR3 is made up of 8 amino acids, end residues included. The chain's CDR3 is CASSQDGL.

This clonotype occurred a few times. In this CDR3 the conserved last residue, phenylalanine or tryptophan, is missing, so a read error is likely. The V call is TRBV18, the J call TRBJ1-2, with 10 bases fitting TRBD1. Germline CDR1 reads KGHSH; CDR2 reads LQKENI. The V and J ends lost 3 bases and 8 bases, in that order; junction bases with no gene match: 6. This CDR3 is built from 14 residues. The CDR3 nucleotides read TGTGCCAGCTCACCGGGACAGGGGCACCGGGGCTACACCTTA. Protein: CASSPGQGHRGYTL.

V and J are TRBV5-6 and TRBJ2-1, with TRBD2 as a possible D gene (5 bases). Germline V gene lookup returns CDR1 SGHDT and CDR2 YYEEEE. Deletions cut 7 bases from V and 4 bases from J, with 12 bases between. The length of the CDR3 is 13 residues. The CDR3 region has the DNA TGTGCCAGCTTGCAGCGGCGTTACAATGAGCAGTTCTTC. This translates into CASLQRRYNEQFF. The variable domain in full, with the rest retrieved from reference TRBV5-6 and TRBJ2-1, is DAGVTQSPTHLIKTRGQQVTLRCSPKSGHDTVSWYQQALGQGPQFIFQYYEEEERQRGNFPDRFSGHQFPNYSSELNVNALLLGDSALYLCASLQRRYNEQFFGPGTRLTVL.

This clonotype was detected many times. This chain uses TRBV4-1 with TRBJ1-1; TRBD1 matches at 12 bases. The junction had 8 bases not matched to a gene; V was cut back by 0 bases and J by 3 bases. The germline V gene has CDR1 MGHRA and CDR2 YSYEKL. The CDR3 is made up of 18 amino acids. Written as DNA, the CDR3 is TGCGCCAGCAGCCAAGAAAAGGGGACAGGGGGCGGAGACACTGAAGCTTTCTTT. Translation: CASSQEKGTGGGDTEAFF.

This clonotype was seen many times. The chain combines TRBV20-1 with TRBJ1-5; D gene uncertain. V lost 0 bases and J lost 7, with 16 bases in between. Germline CDR1 is DFQATT and CDR2 is SNEGSKA (reference sequence). This CDR3 comprises 15 residues. The CDR3 sequence: CSARDRRHPRQPQHF. CDR3 nucleotides: TGCAGTGCTAGAGATCGCAGACATCCCCGCCAGCCCCAGCATTTT.

This clonotype was seen repeatedly, ten times or more. This chain connects TRBV7-9 to TRBJ2-7; D may match TRBD1 or TRBD2 (6 bases each). Germline V gene sequence: CDR1 SEHNR, CDR2 FQNEAQ (reference sequence). The CDR3 length is 13 residues. Trimming shortened V by 6 bases and J by 3 bases, and 12 bases separated the two germline ends. DNA for the CDR3: TGTGCCAGCAGTGGCGAGGGGGGCTACGAGCAGTACTTC. Residues: CASSGEGGYEQYF.

The rearrangement links TRBV18 to TRBJ2-1; no reliable D call. The CDR3 is 13 amino acids. CDR1 and CDR2 from the germline V gene are KGHSH and LQKENI. V was pared by 5 bases and J by 5 bases, with 10 bases between. CDR3 sequence (DNA): TGTGCCAGCTCAGCGAGCGAAAACAATGAGCAGTTCTTC. Translated: CASSASENNEQFF.

A few counts support this clonotype. The V call is TRBV20-1, the J call TRBJ2-1; 9 positions match TRBD2. Trimming cost V 6 bases and J 8 bases; bases outside gene matches: 14. CDR1 and CDR2 (germline): DFQATT, SNEGSKA (reference sequence). This CDR3 has 15 amino acids. Here the CDR3 DNA reads TGCAGTGCGAAGCTGGGGACTAGCCCTTTCGATGAGCAGTTCTTC. As protein: CSAKLGTSPFDEQFF.

This clonotype has just a few counts. This chain connects TRBV12-3 or TRBV12-4 to TRBJ1-5, with D perhaps matching TRBD1 (5 bases). The ends were cut back, 8 bases at V and 6 bases at J, with 29 bases in the middle. This CDR3 is 18 amino acids long. The CDR3 bases are TGTGCCAGCGAATTAAATATTGGGGGGGTCAGGGCTGGTCAGCCCCAGCATTTT. Translated, it gives CASELNIGGVRAGQPQHF.